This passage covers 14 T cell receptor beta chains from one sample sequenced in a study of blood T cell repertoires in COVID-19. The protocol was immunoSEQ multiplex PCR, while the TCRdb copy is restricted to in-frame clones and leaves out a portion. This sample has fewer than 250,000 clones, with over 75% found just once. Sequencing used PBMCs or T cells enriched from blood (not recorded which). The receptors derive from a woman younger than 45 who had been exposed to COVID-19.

CDR3 loop: CASSSGTGPNTEAFF. As DNA, the CDR3 is TGTGCCAGCAGCTCTGGGACAGGGCCGAACACTGAAGCTTTCTTT. The chain recombines TRBV7-2 with TRBJ1-1; 9 positions match TRBD1. The CDR3 consists of 15 residues. Germline V lookup: CDR1 SGHTA, CDR2 FQGNSA. Trimming removed 4 bases from V and 1 base from J; junction bases left unmatched: 4.

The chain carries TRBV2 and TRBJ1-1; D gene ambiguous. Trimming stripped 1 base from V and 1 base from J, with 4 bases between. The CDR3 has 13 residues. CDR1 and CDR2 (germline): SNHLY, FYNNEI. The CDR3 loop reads CASSEDGNTEAFF. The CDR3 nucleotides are TGTGCCAGCAGTGAAGACGGGAACACTGAAGCTTTCTTT.

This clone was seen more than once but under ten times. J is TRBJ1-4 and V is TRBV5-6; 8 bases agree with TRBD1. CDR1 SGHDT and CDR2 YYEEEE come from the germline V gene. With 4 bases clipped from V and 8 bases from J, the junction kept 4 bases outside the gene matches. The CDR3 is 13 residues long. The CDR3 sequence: CASSQDRGEKLFF. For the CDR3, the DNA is TGTGCCAGCAGCCAAGACAGGGGCGAAAAACTGTTTTTT.

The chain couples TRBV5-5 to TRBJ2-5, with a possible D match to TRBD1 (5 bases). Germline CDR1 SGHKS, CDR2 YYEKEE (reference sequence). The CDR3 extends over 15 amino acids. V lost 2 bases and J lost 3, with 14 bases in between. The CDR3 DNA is TGTGCCAGCAGCTTTACACCGGACACCGAAGAGACCCAGTACTTC. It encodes CASSFTPDTEETQYF. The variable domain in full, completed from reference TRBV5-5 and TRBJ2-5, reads DAGVTQSPTHLIKTRGQQVTLRCSPISGHKSVSWYQQVLGQGPQFIFQYYEKEERGRGNFPDRFSARQFPNYSSELNVNALLLGDSALYLCASSFTPDTEETQYFGPGTRLLVL.

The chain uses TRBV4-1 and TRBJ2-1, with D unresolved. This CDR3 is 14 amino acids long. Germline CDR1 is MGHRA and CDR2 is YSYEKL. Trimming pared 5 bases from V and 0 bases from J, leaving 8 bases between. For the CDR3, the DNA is TGCGCCAGCAGCGGGCTTAGCTCCTACAATGAGCAGTTCTTC. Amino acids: CASSGLSSYNEQFF.

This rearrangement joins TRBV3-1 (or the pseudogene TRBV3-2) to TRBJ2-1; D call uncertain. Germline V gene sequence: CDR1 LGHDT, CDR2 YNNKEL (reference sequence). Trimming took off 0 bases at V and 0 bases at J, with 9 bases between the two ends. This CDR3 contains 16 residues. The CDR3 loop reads CASSQEMGPSYNEQFF. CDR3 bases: TGTGCCAGCAGCCAAGAGATGGGCCCCTCCTACAATGAGCAGTTCTTC.

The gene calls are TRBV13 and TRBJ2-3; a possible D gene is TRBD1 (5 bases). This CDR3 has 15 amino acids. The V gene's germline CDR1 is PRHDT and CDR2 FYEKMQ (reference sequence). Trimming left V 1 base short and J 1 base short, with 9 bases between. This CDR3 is CASSLVGVGTDTQYF. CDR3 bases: TGTGCCAGCAGCTTAGTAGGGGTGGGCACAGATACGCAGTATTTT.

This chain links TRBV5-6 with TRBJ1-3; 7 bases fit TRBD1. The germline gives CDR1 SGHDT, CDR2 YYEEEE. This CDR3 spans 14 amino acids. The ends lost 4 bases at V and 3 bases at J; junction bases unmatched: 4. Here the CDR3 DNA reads TGTGCCAGCAGCCCTGGGACAGTTGGAAACACCATATATTTT. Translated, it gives CASSPGTVGNTIYF. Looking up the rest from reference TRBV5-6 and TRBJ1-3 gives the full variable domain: DAGVTQSPTHLIKTRGQQVTLRCSPKSGHDTVSWYQQALGQGPQFIFQYYEEEERQRGNFPDRFSGHQFPNYSSELNVNALLLGDSALYLCASSPGTVGNTIYFGEGSWLTVV.

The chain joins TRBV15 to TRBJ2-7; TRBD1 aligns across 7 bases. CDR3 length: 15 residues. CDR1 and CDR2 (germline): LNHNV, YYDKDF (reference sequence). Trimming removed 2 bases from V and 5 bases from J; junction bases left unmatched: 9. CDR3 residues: CATSRYRDSVDEQYF. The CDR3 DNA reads TGTGCCACCAGCAGATACAGGGACAGTGTCGACGAGCAGTACTTC.

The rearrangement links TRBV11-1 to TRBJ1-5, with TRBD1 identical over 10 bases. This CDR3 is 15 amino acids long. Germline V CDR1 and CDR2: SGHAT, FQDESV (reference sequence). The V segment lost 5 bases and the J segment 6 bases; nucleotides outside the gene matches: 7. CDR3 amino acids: CASSPDRGVGQPQHF. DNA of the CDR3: TGTGCCAGCAGCCCGGACAGGGGGGTTGGTCAGCCCCAGCATTTT.

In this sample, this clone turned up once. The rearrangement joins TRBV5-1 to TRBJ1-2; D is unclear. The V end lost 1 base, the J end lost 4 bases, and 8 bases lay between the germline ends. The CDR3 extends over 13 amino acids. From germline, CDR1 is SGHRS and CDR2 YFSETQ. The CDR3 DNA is TGCGCCAGCAGCTTGACCGAGCCCTATGGCTACACCTTC. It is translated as CASSLTEPYGYTF.

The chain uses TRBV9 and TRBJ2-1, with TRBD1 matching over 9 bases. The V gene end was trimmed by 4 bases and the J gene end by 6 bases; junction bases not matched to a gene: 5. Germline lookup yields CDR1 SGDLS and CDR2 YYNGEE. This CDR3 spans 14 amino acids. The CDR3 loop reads CASSPGQGFNEQFF. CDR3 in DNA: TGTGCCAGCAGCCCAGGACAGGGGTTCAATGAGCAGTTCTTC.

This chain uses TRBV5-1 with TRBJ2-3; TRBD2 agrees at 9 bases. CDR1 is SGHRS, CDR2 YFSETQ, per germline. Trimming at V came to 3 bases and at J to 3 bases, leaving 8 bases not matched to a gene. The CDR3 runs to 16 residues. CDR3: CASSYSMREGTDTQYF. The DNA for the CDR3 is TGCGCCAGCAGCTACTCCATGCGGGAGGGGACAGATACGCAGTATTTT.

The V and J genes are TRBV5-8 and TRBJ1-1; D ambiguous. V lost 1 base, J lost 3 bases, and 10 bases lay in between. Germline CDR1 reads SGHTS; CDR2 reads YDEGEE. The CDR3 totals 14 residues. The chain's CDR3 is CASSLWPEDTEAFF. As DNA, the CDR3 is TGTGCCAGCAGCTTGTGGCCGGAGGACACTGAAGCTTTCTTT.